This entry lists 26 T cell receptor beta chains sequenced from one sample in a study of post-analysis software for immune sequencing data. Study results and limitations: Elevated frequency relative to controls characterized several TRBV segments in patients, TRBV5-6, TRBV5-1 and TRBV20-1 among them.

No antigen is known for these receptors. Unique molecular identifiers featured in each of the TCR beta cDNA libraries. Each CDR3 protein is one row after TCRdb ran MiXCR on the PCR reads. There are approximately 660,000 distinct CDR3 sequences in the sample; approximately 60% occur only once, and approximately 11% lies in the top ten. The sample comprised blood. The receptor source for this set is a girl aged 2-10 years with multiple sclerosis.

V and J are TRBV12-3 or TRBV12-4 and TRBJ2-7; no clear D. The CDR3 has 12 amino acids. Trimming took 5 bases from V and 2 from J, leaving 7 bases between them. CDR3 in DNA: TGTGCCAGCAGTCCAAGAACCTACGAGCAGTACTTC. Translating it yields CASSPRTYEQYF.

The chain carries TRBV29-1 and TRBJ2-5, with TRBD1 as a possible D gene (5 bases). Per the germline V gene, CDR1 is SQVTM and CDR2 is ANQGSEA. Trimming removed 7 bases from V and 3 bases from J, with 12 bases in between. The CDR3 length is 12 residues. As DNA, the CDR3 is TGCAGCGCGCAGGGTGGGGAAGAGACCCAGTACTTC. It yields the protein CSAQGGEETQYF.

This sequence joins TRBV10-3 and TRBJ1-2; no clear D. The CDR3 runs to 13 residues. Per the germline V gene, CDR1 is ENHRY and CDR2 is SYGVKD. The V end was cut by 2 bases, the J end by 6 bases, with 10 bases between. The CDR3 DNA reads TGTGCCATCAGTGAGGGACGTACTGATGGCTACACCTTC. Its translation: CAISEGRTDGYTF.

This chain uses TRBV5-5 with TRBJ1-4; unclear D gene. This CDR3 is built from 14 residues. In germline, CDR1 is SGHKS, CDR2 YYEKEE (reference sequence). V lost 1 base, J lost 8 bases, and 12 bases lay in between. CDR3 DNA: TGTGCCAGCAGCTTGAGACCCCTAGAGGAAAAACTGTTTTTT. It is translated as CASSLRPLEEKLFF.

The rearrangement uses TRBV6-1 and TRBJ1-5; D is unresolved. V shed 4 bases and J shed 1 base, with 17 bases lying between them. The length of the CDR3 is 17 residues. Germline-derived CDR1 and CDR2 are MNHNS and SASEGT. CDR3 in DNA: TGTGCCAGCAGTGTGGATGCGGGTGTGGTCAGCAATCAGCCCCAGCATTTT. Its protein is CASSVDAGVVSNQPQHF.

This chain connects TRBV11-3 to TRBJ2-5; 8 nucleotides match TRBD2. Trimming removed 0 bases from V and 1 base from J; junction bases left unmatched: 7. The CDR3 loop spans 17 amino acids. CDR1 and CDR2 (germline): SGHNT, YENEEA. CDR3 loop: CASSLDRSGGLQETQYF. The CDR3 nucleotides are TGTGCCAGCAGCTTAGATCGAAGCGGGGGACTCCAAGAGACCCAGTACTTC.

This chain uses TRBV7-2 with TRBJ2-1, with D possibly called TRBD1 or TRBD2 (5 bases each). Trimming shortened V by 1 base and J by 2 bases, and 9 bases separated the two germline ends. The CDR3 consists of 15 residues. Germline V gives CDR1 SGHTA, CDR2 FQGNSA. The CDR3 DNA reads TGTGCCAGCAGCTTAGGGAGGACACCCTACAATGAGCAGTTCTTC. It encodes CASSLGRTPYNEQFF.

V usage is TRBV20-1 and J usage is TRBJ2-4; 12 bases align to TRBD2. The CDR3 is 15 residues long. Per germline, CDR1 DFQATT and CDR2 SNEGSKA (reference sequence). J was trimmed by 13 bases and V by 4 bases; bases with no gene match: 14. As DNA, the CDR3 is TGCAGTGCTACCATCTCCGGGACTAGCGGGTACGGGCAGTACTTC. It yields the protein CSATISGTSGYGQYF.

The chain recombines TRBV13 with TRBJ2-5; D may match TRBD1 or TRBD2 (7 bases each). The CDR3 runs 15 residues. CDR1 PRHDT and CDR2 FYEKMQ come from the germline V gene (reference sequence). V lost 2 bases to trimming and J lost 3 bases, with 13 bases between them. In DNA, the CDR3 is TGTGCCAGCAGCTTAAACAGGGGAGGGGAAGAGACCCAGTACTTC. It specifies CASSLNRGGEETQYF.

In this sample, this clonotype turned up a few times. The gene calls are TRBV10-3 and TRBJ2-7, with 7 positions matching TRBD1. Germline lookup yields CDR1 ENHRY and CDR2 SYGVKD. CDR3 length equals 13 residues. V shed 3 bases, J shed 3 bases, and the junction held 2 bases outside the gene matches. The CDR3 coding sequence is TGTGCCATCAGTGAATGGGACAGCTACGAGCAGTACTTC. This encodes CAISEWDSYEQYF.

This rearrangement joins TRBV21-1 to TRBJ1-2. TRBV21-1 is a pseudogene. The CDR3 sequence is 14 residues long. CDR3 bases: TGTGCCAGCTGCAAGTGGAGTCCGGCGGAGGGCTACACCTTC. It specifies CASCKWSPAEGYTF.

The DNA for the CDR3 is TGCGCCAGCAGCCAAGATCTCGGGGTCCATTATGGCTACACCTTC. It specifies CASSQDLGVHYGYTF. The rearrangement uses TRBV4-1 and TRBJ1-2; D is unclear. Germline lookup yields CDR1 MGHRA and CDR2 YSYEKL. The CDR3 totals 15 residues. V shed 0 bases and J shed 5 bases, with 13 bases lying between them.

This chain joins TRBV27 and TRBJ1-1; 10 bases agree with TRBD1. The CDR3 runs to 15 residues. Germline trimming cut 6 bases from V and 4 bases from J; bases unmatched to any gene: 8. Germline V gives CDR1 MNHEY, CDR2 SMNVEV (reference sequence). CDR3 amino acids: CASRMGQGLATEAFF. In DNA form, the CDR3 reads TGTGCCAGCAGAATGGGACAGGGGCTGGCCACTGAAGCTTTCTTT.

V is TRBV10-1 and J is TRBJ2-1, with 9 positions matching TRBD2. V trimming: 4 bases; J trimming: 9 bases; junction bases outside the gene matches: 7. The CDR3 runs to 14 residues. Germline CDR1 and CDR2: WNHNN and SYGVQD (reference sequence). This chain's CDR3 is CASSVGSGSFEQFF. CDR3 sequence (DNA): TGCGCCAGCAGTGTCGGTAGCGGGAGTTTTGAGCAGTTCTTC.

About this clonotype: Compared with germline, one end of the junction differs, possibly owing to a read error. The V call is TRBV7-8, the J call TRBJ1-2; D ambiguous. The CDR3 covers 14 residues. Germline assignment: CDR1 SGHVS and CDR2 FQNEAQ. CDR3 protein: CANSPRETDYGYTF. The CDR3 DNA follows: TGTGCCAACAGCCCAAGGGAGACTGACTATGGCTACACCTTC.

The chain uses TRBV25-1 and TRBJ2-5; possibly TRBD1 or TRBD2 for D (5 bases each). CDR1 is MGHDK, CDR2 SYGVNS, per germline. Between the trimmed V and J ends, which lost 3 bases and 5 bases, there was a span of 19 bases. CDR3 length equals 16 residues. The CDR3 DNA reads TGTGCCAGCAGTGATGCTGCCGGGACGCAGGTTGAGACCCAGTACTTC. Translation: CASSDAAGTQVETQYF.

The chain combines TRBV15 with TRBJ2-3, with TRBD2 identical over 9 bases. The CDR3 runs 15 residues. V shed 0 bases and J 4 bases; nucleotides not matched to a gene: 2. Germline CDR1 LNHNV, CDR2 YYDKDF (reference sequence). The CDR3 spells CATSREAGGSDTQYF. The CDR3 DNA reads TGTGCCACCAGCAGAGAAGCGGGGGGCTCAGATACGCAGTATTTT.

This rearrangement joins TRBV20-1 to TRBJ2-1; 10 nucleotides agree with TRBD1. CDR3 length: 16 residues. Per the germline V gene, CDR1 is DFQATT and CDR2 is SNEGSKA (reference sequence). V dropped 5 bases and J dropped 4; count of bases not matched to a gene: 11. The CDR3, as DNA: TGCAGTGCTGAAACCTGGGGGGGACAGGGGTACAATGAGCAGTTCTTC. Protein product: CSAETWGGQGYNEQFF.

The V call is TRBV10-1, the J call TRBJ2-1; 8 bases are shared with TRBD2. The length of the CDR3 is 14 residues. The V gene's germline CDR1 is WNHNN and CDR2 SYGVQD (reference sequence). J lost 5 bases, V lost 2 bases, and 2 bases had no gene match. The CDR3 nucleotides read TGCGCCAGCAGTGAGGGTAGCGGGAACAATGAGCAGTTCTTC. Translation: CASSEGSGNNEQFF.

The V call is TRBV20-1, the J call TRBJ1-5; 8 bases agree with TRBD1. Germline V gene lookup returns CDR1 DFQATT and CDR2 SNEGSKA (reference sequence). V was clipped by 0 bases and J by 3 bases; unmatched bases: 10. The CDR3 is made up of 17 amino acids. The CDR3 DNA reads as TGCAGTGCTAGAGACCACCTGGGACAGGCCAACAATCAGCCCCAGCATTTT. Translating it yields CSARDHLGQANNQPQHF.

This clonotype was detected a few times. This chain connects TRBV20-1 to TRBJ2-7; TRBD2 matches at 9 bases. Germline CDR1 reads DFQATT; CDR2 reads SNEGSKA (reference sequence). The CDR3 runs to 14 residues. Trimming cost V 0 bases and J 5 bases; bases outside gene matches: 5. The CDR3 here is CSARESGRIHEQYF. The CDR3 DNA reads TGCAGTGCTAGAGAAAGCGGGAGGATCCACGAGCAGTACTTC.

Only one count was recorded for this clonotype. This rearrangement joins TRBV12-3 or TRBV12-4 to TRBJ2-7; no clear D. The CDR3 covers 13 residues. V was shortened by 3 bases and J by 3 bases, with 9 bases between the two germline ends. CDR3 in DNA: TGTGCCAGCAGTTTGTCCAGCTTCTACGAGCAGTACTTC. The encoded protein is CASSLSSFYEQYF.

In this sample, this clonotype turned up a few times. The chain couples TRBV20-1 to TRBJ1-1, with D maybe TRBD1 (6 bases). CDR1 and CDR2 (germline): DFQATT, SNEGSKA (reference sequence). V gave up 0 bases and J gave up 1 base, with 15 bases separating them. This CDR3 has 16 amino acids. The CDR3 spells CSARDWREGGNTEAFF. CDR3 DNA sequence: TGCAGTGCTAGAGATTGGAGGGAAGGGGGGAACACTGAAGCTTTCTTT.

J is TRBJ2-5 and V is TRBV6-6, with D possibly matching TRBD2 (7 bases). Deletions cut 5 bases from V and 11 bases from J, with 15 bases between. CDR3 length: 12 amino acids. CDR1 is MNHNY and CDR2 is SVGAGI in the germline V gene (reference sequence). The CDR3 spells CASSPTGREQYF. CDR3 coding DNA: TGTGCCAGCAGTCCTACAGGGCGGGAGCAGTACTTC.

CDR3 residues: CASSLGPGEETQYF. The CDR3 DNA reads TGTGCCAGCAGCTTAGGACCGGGAGAAGAGACCCAGTACTTC. The genes are TRBV11-2 and TRBJ2-5; D is perhaps TRBD2 (6 bases). V lost 1 base and J 3 bases, leaving 9 bases between the germline ends. Germline values: CDR1 SGHAT, CDR2 FQNNGV. This CDR3 is built from 14 residues.

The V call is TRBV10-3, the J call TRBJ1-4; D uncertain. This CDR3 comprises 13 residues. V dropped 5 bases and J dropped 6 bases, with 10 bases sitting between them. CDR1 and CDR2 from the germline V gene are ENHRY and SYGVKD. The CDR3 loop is CAISPGRDEKLFF. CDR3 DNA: TGTGCCATCAGTCCCGGGAGGGATGAAAAACTGTTTTTT.